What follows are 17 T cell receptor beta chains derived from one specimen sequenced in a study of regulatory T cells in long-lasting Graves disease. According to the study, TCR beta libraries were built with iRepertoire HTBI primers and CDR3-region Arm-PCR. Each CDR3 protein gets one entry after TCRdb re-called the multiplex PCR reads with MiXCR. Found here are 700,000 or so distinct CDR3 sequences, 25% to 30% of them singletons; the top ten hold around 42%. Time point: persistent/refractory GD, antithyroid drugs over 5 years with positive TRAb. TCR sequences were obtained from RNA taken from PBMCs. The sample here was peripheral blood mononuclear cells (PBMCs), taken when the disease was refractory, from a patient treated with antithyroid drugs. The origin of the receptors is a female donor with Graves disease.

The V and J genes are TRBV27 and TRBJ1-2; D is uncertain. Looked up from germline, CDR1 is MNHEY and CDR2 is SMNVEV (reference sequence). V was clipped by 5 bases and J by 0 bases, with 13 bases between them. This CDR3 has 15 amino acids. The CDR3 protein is CASSRTRGANYGYTF. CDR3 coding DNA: TGTGCCAGCAGTCGCACCCGGGGTGCTAACTATGGCTACACCTTC.

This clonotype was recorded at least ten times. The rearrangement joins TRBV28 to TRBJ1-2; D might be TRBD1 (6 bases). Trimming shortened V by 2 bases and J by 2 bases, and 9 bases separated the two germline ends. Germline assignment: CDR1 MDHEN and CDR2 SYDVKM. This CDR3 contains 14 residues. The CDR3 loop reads CASSLGTLNYGYTF. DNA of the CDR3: TGTGCCAGCAGTTTAGGGACACTAAACTATGGCTACACCTTC.

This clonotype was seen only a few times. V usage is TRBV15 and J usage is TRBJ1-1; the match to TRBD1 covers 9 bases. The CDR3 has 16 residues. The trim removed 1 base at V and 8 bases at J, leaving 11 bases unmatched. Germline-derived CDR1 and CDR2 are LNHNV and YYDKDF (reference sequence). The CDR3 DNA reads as TGTGCCACCAGCAGAGCGATTAACAGGGGGCGGTCGGAAGCTTTCTTT. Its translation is CATSRAINRGRSEAFF.

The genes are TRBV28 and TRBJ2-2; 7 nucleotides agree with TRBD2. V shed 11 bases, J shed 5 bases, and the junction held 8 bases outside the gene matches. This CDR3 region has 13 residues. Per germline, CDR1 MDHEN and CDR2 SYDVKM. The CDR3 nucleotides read TGTGCCGGCGCGATACTAGCGACCGGGGAGCTGTTTTTT. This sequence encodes CAGAILATGELFF.

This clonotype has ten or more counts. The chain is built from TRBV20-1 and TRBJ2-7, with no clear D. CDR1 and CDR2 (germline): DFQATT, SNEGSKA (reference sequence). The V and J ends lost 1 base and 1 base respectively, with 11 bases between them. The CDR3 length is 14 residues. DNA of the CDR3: TGCAGTGCTAGAGGCCCGACACAGTCCTACGAGCAGTACTTC. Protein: CSARGPTQSYEQYF.

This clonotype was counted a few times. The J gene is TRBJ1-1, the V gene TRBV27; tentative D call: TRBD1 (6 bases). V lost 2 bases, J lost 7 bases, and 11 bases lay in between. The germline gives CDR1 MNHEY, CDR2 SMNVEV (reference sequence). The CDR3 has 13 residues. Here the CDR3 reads CASSLLGGNEAFF. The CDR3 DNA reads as TGTGCCAGCAGTTTACTCGGGGGCAATGAAGCTTTCTTT.

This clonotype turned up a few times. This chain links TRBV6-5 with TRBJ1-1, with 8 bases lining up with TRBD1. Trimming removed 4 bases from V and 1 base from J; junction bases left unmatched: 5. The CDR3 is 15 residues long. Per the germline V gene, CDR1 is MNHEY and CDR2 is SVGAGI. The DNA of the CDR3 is TGTGCCAGCAGTTCGCCCGACAGGGGGAACACTGAAGCTTTCTTT. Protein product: CASSSPDRGNTEAFF.

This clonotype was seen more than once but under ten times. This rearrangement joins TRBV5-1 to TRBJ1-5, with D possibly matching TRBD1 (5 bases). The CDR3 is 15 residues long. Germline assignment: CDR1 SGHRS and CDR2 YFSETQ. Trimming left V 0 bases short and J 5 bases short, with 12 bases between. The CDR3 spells CASSLDLGTDQPQHF. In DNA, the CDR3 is TGCGCCAGCAGCTTGGATCTGGGGACGGATCAGCCCCAGCATTTT.

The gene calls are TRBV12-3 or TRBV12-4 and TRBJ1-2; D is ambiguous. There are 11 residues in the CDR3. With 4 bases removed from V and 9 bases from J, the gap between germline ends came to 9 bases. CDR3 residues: CASSSLDSYTF. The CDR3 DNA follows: TGTGCCAGCAGTTCCTTAGACAGCTACACCTTC.

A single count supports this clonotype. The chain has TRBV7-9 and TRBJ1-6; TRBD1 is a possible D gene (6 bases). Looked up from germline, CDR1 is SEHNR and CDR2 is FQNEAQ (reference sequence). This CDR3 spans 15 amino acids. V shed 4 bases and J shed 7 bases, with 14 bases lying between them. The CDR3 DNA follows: TGTGCCAGCAGCTCCCCGACAGGAATCAATTCACCCCTCCACTTT. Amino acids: CASSSPTGINSPLHF.

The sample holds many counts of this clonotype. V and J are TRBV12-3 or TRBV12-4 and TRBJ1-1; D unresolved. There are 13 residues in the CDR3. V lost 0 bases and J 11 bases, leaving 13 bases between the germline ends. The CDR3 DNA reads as TGTGCCAGCAGTTTAGCGCTGGGGTCGGGTGCTTTCTTT. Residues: CASSLALGSGAFF.

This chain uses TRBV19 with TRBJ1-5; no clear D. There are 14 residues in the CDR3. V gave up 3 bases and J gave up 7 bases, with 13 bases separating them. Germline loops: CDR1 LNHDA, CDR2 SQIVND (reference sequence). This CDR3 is CASSMVTGRQPQHF. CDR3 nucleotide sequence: TGTGCCAGTAGTATGGTTACCGGGCGACAGCCCCAGCATTTT. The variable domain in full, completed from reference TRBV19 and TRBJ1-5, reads DGGITQSPKYLFRKEGQNVTLSCEQNLNHDAMYWYRQDPGQGLRLIYYSQIVNDFQKGDIAEGYSVSREKKESFPLTVTSAQKNPTAFYLCASSMVTGRQPQHFGDGTRLSIL.

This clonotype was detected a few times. For the CDR3, the DNA is TGCAGTGCTAGGAGGGACAGGGGGCGGGGAATTGGCAAAAACATTCAGTACTTC. Translated, it gives CSARRDRGRGIGKNIQYF. The chain employs TRBV20-1 and TRBJ2-4; 12 nucleotides line up with TRBD1. The V gene end was trimmed by 3 bases and the J gene end by 3 bases; junction bases not matched to a gene: 12. The CDR3 is made up of 18 amino acids. CDR1 is DFQATT and CDR2 is SNEGSKA in the germline V gene (reference sequence).

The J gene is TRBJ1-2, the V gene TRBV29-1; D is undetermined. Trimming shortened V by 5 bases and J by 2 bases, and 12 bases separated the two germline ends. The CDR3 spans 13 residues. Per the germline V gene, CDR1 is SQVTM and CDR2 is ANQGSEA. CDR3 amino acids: CSVSDWGNYGYTF. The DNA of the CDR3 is TGCAGCGTTTCGGACTGGGGAAACTATGGCTACACCTTC.

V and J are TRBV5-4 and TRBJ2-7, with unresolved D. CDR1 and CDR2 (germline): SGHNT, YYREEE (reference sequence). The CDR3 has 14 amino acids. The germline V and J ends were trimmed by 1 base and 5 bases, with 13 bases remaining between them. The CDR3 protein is CASSLYSFFDEQYF. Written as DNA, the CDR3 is TGTGCCAGCAGCTTGTACAGTTTTTTTGACGAGCAGTACTTC.

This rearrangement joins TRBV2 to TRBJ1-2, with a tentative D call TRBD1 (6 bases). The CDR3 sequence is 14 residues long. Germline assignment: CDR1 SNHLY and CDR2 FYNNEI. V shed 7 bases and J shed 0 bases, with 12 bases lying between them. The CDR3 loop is CASTRDISNYGYTF. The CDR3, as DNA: TGTGCCAGCACCCGGGACATTTCTAACTATGGCTACACCTTC.

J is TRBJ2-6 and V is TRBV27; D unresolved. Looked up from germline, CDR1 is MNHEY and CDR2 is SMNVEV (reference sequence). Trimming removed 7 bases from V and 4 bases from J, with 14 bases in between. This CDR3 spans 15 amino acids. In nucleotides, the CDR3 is TGTGCCAGCACCCGCGGAACCTTGGGGGCCAACGTCCTGACTTTC. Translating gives CASTRGTLGANVLTF.